The 13 T cell receptor beta chains below come from one sample, sequenced in a study of T-cell memory formation after mild COVID-19. TCRdb fed the 5' RACE reads into MiXCR, producing one record per CDR3 protein. The data show some 120,000 distinct CDR3 sequences, about 6% seen once. The specimen sequenced was PBMCs or a T cell subset sorted from them (not recorded which). These receptor sequences come from an adult woman who had mild COVID-19 (a few samples of this study predate the infection). Cell type and time point are not known.

The chain joins TRBV21-1 to TRBJ2-7; TRBD1 is the table's D call, not checked against the DNA. TRBV21-1 is described as a pseudogene. The CDR3 loop spans 19 amino acids. The CDR3 coding sequence is TGTGCCAGCAGCAAAGGTGGGACAGGGAGCCCTCACCTACGGCGGGAGCAGTACTTC. It encodes CASSKGGTGSPHLRREQYF.

CDR3 in DNA: TGTGCCATGGGCCCTAGTCCGAAGGATGAGCAGTTCTTC. Residues: CAMGPSPKDEQFF. The gene calls are TRBV10-3 and TRBJ2-1; D unresolved. The CDR3 extends over 13 amino acids. The germline V gene encodes CDR1 ENHRY and CDR2 SYGVKD. V was shortened by 9 bases and J by 8 bases, with 17 bases between the two germline ends.

This clonotype occurred a few times. The chain uses TRBV21-1 and TRBJ2-3; TRBD1, the D gene given by the table, was not confirmed from the DNA. TRBV21-1 is reported as a pseudogene. This CDR3 has 18 amino acids. The CDR3 DNA reads as TGTGCCAGCAGCAATGGCCTTCCAAGGGACAGGGGTACAGATACGCAGTATTTT. Translated, it gives CASSNGLPRDRGTDTQYF.

The chain employs TRBV20-1 and TRBJ2-7; the match to TRBD2 covers 8 bases. From germline, CDR1 is DFQATT and CDR2 SNEGSKA (reference sequence). The V and J ends lost 6 bases and 4 bases, in that order; junction bases with no gene match: 5. The CDR3 has 12 residues. The CDR3 loop is CSASGGGYEQYF. CDR3 in DNA: TGCAGTGCCTCCGGGGGGGGGTACGAGCAGTACTTC.

This chain links TRBV5-1 with TRBJ2-7; D gene ambiguous. The CDR3 is made up of 14 amino acids. V gave up 0 bases and J gave up 3 bases, with 10 bases separating them. Germline CDR1 reads SGHRS; CDR2 reads YFSETQ. CDR3 sequence reads: CASSLVVAGYEQYF. The CDR3 nucleotides are TGCGCCAGCAGCTTGGTGGTTGCTGGCTACGAGCAGTACTTC.

The table lists this clonotype with a few counts. The rearrangement links TRBV6-5 to TRBJ2-7; TRBD2 might be the D (7 bases). Per the germline V gene, CDR1 is MNHEY and CDR2 is SVGAGI. The V end was cut by 5 bases, the J end by 3 bases, with 11 bases between. The CDR3 length is 13 residues. The CDR3 spells CASSRGAGYEQYF. In DNA, the CDR3 is TGTGCCAGCAGTCGGGGGGCAGGCTACGAGCAGTACTTC.

This clonotype was picked up many times. The chain carries TRBV6-1 and TRBJ1-1; D is undetermined. The CDR3 runs to 11 residues. Germline CDR1 and CDR2: MNHNS and SASEGT. V lost 8 bases to trimming and J lost 1 base, with 5 bases between them. CDR3 loop: CASAWNTEAFF. The CDR3 nucleotides read TGTGCCAGCGCATGGAACACTGAAGCTTTCTTT.

The genes are TRBV5-1 and TRBJ2-7; 8 bases are a match to TRBD1. V was pared by 0 bases and J by 4 bases, with 9 bases of the junction left unmatched. Germline loops: CDR1 SGHRS, CDR2 YFSETQ. The CDR3 loop spans 16 amino acids. CDR3 loop: CASSLGGTGRRYEQYF. The DNA of the CDR3 is TGCGCCAGCAGCTTGGGAGGGACAGGAAGAAGGTACGAGCAGTACTTC. Supplemented by reference TRBV5-1 and TRBJ2-7, the full variable domain reads KAGVTQTPRYLIKTRGQQVTLSCSPISGHRSVSWYQQTPGQGLQFLFEYFSETQRNKGNFPGRFSGRQFSNSRSEMNVSTLELGDSALYLCASSLGGTGRRYEQYFGPGTRLTVT.

At least ten counts were recorded for this clonotype. The chain employs TRBV20-1 and TRBJ1-2, with D possibly matching TRBD1 (5 bases). The V gene's germline CDR1 is DFQATT and CDR2 SNEGSKA (reference sequence). V lost 6 bases to trimming and J lost 2 bases, with 13 bases between them. The CDR3 has 13 amino acids. The CDR3 spells CSASGTTNYGYTF. CDR3 coding DNA: TGCAGTGCCAGCGGGACGACCAACTATGGCTACACCTTC.

The rearrangement uses TRBV5-1 and TRBJ1-2; perhaps TRBD1 as D (5 bases). The CDR3 is made up of 18 amino acids. The V end was cut by 0 bases, the J end by 5 bases, with 23 bases between. The germline V gene has CDR1 SGHRS and CDR2 YFSETQ. The CDR3: CASSLAWGVDSGSYGYTF. CDR3 coding DNA: TGCGCCAGCAGCTTGGCCTGGGGGGTAGATTCCGGTTCATATGGCTACACCTTC.

A few counts support this clonotype. The chain employs TRBV5-1 and TRBJ1-1; TRBD1 is a possible D gene (5 bases). Trimming stripped 5 bases from V and 5 bases from J, with 19 bases between. The CDR3 runs to 15 residues. CDR1 and CDR2 from the germline V gene are SGHRS and YFSETQ. DNA for the CDR3: TGCGCCAGCAGTCTCCGGGACCCGAGGACAACTGAAGCTTTCTTT. Translated, it gives CASSLRDPRTTEAFF.

The chain has TRBV18 and TRBJ2-7, with 10 bases aligning to TRBD1. With V trimmed by 2 bases and J by 1 base, 2 bases remained unmatched. This CDR3 contains 15 residues. Germline CDR1 reads KGHSH; CDR2 reads LQKENI. This CDR3 reads CASSPGQGGSYEQYF. The CDR3 bases are TGTGCCAGCTCACCAGGACAGGGGGGGTCCTACGAGCAGTACTTC.

This clonotype showed up many times. The V gene is TRBV5-1, the J gene TRBJ2-1; TRBD2 matches 7 bases. Germline lookup yields CDR1 SGHRS and CDR2 YFSETQ. There are 12 residues in the CDR3. V lost 3 bases and J lost 7; bases outside the gene matches: 1. This CDR3 is CASSWEGNEQFF. The CDR3 nucleotides read TGCGCCAGCAGCTGGGAGGGAAATGAGCAGTTCTTC.